The present TCR beta chain was sequenced within a study of monozygotic twins with inflammatory bowel disease. This CDR3 region has 15 residues. In germline, CDR1 is KGHSH, CDR2 LQKENI. Following a re-call of the 5' RACE reads, TCRdb has one entry per CDR3 protein and lacks DNA. The sample data list over 200,000 distinct CDR3 sequences. The TCR was taken from a human donor with ulcerative colitis or Crohn's disease, or a healthy co-twin of an affected twin (not recorded which). This sequence joins TRBV18 and TRBJ2-7; TCRdb designates TRBD1, a call that cannot be tested without DNA. Sequenced input: blood. CDR3 loop: CASSGGDTTSYEQYF. The variable domain in full, with the rest retrieved from reference TRBV18 and TRBJ2-7, is NAGVMQNPRHLVRRRGQEARLRCSPMKGHSHVYWYRQLPEEGLKFMVYLQKENIIDESGMPKERFSAEFPKEGPSILRIQQVVRGDSAAYFCASSGGDTTSYEQYFGPGTRLTVT.